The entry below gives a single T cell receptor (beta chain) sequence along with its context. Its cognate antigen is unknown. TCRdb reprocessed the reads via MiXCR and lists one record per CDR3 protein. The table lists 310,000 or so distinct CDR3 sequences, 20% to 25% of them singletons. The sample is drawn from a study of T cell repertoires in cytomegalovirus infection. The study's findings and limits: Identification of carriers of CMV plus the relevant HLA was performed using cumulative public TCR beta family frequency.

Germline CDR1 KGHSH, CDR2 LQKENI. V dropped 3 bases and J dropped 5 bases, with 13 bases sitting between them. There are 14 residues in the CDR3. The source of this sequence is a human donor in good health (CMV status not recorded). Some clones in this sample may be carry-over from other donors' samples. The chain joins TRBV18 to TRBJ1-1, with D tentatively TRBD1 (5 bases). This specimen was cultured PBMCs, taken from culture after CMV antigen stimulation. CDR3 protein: CASSPGQGKTEAFF. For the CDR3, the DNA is TGTGCCAGCTCACCGGGCCAGGGAAAAACTGAAGCTTTCTTT.